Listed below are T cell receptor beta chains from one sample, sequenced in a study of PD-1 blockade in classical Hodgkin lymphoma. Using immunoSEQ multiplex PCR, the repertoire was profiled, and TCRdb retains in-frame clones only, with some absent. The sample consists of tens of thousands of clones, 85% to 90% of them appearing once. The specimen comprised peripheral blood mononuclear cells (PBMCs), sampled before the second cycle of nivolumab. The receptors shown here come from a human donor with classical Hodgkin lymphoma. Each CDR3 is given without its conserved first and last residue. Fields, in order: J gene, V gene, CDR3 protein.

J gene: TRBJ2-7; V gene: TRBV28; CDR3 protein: ASSWSGDYEQY
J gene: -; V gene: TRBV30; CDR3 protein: AWSVGTGVYEQY
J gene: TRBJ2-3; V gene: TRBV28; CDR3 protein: ASSLYGGY
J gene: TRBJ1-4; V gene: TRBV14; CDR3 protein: ASSQRGFYTNEKLF
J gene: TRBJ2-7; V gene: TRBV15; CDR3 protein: ATGRGGYEQY
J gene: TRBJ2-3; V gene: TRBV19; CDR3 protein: ASSRGQFTDTQY
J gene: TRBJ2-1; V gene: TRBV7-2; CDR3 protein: ASTTSGGRYNEQF
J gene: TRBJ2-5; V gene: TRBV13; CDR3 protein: ASSLATWGGETQY
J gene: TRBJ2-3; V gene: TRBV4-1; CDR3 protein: ASSQDQVPSNPDTQY
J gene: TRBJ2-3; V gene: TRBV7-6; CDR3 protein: ASSLGWDNTDTQY
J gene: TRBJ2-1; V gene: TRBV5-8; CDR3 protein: ASPPEILNHEQF
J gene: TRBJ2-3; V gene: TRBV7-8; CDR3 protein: ASSDDGASTDTQY
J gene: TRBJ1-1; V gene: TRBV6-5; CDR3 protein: ATREQGGYAEAF
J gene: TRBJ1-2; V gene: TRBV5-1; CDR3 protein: ASSNSGQNYGYT
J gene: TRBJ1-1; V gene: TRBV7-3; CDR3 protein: ASSLMDGSTEAF
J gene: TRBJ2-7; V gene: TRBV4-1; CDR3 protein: ASSQGAGYEQY
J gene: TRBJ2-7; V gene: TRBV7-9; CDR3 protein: ASSLDRFSYEQY
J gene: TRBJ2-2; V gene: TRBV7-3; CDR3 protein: ASSLVSLAENTGELF
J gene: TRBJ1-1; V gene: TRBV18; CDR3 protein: ASSPDRARTEAF
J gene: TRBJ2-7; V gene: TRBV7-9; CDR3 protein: ASSPPGLASEQY
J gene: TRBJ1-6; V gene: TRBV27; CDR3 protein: AIGQSNNSPLH
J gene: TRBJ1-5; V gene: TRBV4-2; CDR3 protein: ASSQDWAQPQH
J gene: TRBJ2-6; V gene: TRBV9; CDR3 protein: ASSVVSGANVLT
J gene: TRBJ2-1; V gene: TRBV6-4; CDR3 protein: ASSPKQGSYNEQF
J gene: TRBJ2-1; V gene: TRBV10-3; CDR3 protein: AISKTFGEFEQF
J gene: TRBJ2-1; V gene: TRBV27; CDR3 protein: ASSLSYFYNEQF
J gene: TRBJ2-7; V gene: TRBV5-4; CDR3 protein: ASSSSGTVTEQY
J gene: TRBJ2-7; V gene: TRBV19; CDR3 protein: ASSDRSPYEQY
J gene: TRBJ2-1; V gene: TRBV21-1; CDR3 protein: ASSKSGTGSYNEQF
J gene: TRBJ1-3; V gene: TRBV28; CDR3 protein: ASGPGGTHGLGSSGNTIY
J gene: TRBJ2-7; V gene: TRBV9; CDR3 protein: ASLTRTGLAASYEQY
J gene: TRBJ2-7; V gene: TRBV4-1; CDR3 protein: ASSPDVVGSYEQY
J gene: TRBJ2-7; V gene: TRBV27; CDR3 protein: ASSPLDRGREQY
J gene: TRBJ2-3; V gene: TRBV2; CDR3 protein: ASSVSTDTQY
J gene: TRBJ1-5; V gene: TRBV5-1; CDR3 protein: ASSFSGQGNQPQH
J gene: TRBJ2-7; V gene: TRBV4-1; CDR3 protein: ASSQPGLGSYEQY
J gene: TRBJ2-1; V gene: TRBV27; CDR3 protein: ASSYIAGVGYNEQF
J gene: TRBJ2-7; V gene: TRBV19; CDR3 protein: ASSIAAGNSYEQY
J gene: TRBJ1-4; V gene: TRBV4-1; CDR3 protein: ASSQGGATNEKLF
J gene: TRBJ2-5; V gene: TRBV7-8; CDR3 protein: ASSLSTGEYQETQY
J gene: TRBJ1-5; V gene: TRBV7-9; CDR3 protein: ASSLVGQGSNQPQH
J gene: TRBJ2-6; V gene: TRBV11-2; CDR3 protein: ASSFMVAGALSGANVLT
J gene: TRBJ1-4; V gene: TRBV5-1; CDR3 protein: ASSLEGINEKLF
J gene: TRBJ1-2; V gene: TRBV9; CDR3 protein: ASSVSLGARGYT
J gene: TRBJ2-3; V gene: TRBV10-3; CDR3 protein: AIRLAGLDTQY
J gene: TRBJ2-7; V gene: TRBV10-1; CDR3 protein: ASSEPTILNYEQY
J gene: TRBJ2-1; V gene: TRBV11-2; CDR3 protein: ASSSLSGTRYHEQF
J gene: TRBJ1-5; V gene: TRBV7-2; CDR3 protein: ASSLPPKPQH
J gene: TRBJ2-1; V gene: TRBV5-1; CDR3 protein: ASSLLAEYNEQF
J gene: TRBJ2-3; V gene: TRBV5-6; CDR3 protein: ASSFGGWSTDTQY
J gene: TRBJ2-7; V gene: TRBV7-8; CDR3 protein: ASSLMGDSADYEQY
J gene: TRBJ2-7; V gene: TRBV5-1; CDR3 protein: ASRQTGTLSYEQY
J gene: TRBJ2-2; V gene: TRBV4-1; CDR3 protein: ASSFFTGELF
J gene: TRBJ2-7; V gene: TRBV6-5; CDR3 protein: ASRKGYEQY
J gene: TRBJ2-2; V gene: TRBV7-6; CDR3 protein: ASSLTTGAGGELF